This TCR beta chain was documented in a study of regulatory T cells in long-lasting Graves disease. This clonotype occurred many times. Germline V gene data show CDR1 as MDHEN and CDR2 as SYDVKM. The CDR3 loop spans 15 amino acids. V was clipped by 6 bases and J by 8 bases; unmatched bases: 12. Through Arm-PCR of CDR3 regions and iRepertoire HTBI primers, TCR beta libraries were built. TCRdb used MiXCR to reprocess the multiplex PCR reads, holding one entry per CDR3 protein. The sample has under 450,000 distinct CDR3 sequences; about 16% are singletons. The time point is: newly diagnosed GD, antithyroid drugs for less than 3 months. PBMC RNA served as the TCR library source. In addition, the sample was reused for a study of T cells in Graves' hyperthyroidism and ophthalmopathy. That paper states: Initially, a first-round RT-PCR of the TCR CDR3 employed the HTBI primer set. Among clonotypes expanded in thyroid above 0.001, most were also found in blood. A model of 13 V-J pairs discriminated ophthalmopathy from stable hyperthyroidism.

This chain links TRBV28 with TRBJ1-2, with 10 nucleotides matching TRBD1. Sequenced here: peripheral blood mononuclear cells (PBMCs), sampled at new diagnosis, from a patient treated with antithyroid drugs. This TCR was recovered from a woman under 30 with Graves disease. The CDR3 DNA reads as TGTGCCAGCAGATTCCCTGGACAGGGGGGTCGGGGCTACACCTTC. It translates to CASRFPGQGGRGYTF.